Following are 8 T cell receptor beta chains from one sample sequenced in a study of blood T cell repertoires in COVID-19. Only in-frame clones appear in the TCRdb table, and some are missing; sequencing was by immunoSEQ multiplex PCR. The repertoire holds about 190,000 clones, with less than 90% as singletons. The sample consisted of peripheral blood. All receptors come from a human donor in a cohort sampled during active COVID-19.

This sequence joins TRBV5-1 and TRBJ2-1; 7 nucleotides agree with TRBD2. Germline lookup yields CDR1 SGHRS and CDR2 YFSETQ. The CDR3 extends over 17 amino acids. After removal of 4 bases from V and 8 bases from J, the junction contained 18 bases not matched to a gene. The CDR3 DNA sequence: TGCGCCAGCAGCCTCGACCCGAGGGGCGGGAGCCCCGATGAGCAGTTCTTC. The encoded protein is CASSLDPRGGSPDEQFF.

This clone appeared a single time. The chain uses TRBV6-5 and TRBJ2-1, with 7 nucleotides matching TRBD2. Looked up from germline, CDR1 is MNHEY and CDR2 is SVGAGI. V shed 6 bases and J 10 bases; nucleotides not matched to a gene: 12. CDR3 length: 14 amino acids. The CDR3 region is CASRGRGQDIEQFF. CDR3 coding DNA: TGTGCCAGCAGGGGGAGGGGTCAAGATATCGAGCAGTTCTTC.

V and J are TRBV2 and TRBJ1-1; a possible D gene is TRBD1 (5 bases). The CDR3 sequence is 11 residues long. The V gene's germline CDR1 is SNHLY and CDR2 FYNNEI. The V gene lost 5 bases and the J gene lost 11 bases, with 12 bases spanning the gap. This CDR3 is CASSTIAGAFF. Here the CDR3 DNA reads TGTGCCAGCAGTACCATTGCAGGGGCTTTCTTT.

V and J are TRBV11-2 and TRBJ2-1, with 7 bases matching TRBD1. The CDR3 contains 15 residues. After removal of 5 bases from V and 0 bases from J, the junction contained 4 bases not matched to a gene. Germline V lookup: CDR1 SGHAT, CDR2 FQNNGV. The CDR3 is CASSRDRHSYNEQFF. The CDR3 DNA reads as TGTGCCAGCAGCCGGGACAGACACTCCTACAATGAGCAGTTCTTC.

The chain is built from TRBV3-1 (or the pseudogene TRBV3-2) and TRBJ2-3, with TRBD1 as a possible D gene (5 bases). The germline V gene encodes CDR1 LGHDT and CDR2 YNNKEL (reference sequence). Trimming removed 1 base at V and 3 bases at J, with 11 bases between. This CDR3 has 15 residues. CDR3 in DNA: TGTGCCAGCAGCCAAGCGCAGGGATCAACAGATACGCAGTATTTT. This translates into CASSQAQGSTDTQYF.

This chain joins TRBV2 and TRBJ1-5; D may be TRBD1 (6 bases). Germline V gives CDR1 SNHLY, CDR2 FYNNEI. Trimming removed 7 bases at V and 2 bases at J, with 15 bases between. This CDR3 region has 15 residues. The CDR3 is CASTIDRIRNQPQHF. In DNA, the CDR3 is TGTGCCAGCACCATAGACAGGATTCGCAATCAGCCCCAGCATTTT. The variable domain in full, with the rest retrieved from reference TRBV2 and TRBJ1-5, is EPEVTQTPSHQVTQMGQEVILRCVPISNHLYFYWYRQILGQKVEFLVSFYNNEISEKSEIFDDQFSVERPDGSNFTLKIRSTKLEDSAMYFCASTIDRIRNQPQHFGDGTRLSIL.

This clone was seen just once. The chain joins TRBV29-1 to TRBJ2-1; 9 nucleotides agree with TRBD2. From germline, CDR1 is SQVTM and CDR2 ANQGSEA. This CDR3 region has 17 residues. The V and J ends lost 4 bases and 3 bases, in that order; junction bases with no gene match: 13. CDR3 coding DNA: TGCAGCGTTGCCCCTAGGCCGACTAGCGGATTCTACAATGAGCAGTTCTTC. It encodes CSVAPRPTSGFYNEQFF.

This chain joins TRBV23-1 and TRBJ1-1; D is ambiguous. TRBV23-1 is filed as an ORF, its function uncertain. The ends were cut back, 0 bases at V and 6 bases at J, with 11 bases in the middle. This CDR3 is built from 14 residues. In DNA, the CDR3 is TGCGCCAGCAGTCAATCCGAGGGAAAGGCTGAAGCTTTCTTT. As protein: CASSQSEGKAEAFF.